This TCR beta chain stems from a study of shared clonotypes between healthy human individuals. The study, taken as a whole, reports: Researchers found naive subsets generally carried larger estimated richness than memory subsets.

Details on this clone: Its antigen is unidentified.

Germline V lookup: CDR1 KGHSH, CDR2 LQKENI. The CDR3 extends over 14 amino acids. Trimming shortened V by 4 bases and J by 2 bases, and 12 bases separated the two germline ends. Libraries were prepared by immunoSEQ multiplex PCR; TCRdb keeps only in-frame clonotypes and omits some of them. Counted here are about 670,000 clones, about three quarters occurring once; the ten biggest clones make up approximately 2%. The TCR originated in a woman between 25 and 40 years old in good health. Sequences were obtained from memory CD4+ T cells sorted from blood. Sample subset: CD45RA-negative fraction. The chain links TRBV18 to TRBJ2-7, with a tentative D call TRBD1 (6 bases). This chain's CDR3 is CASSQGEPTYEQYF. The CDR3 DNA sequence: TGTGCCAGCTCACAGGGGGAACCCACCTACGAGCAGTACTTC.